The TCR beta chain described here comes from a study of blood T cell repertoires in COVID-19. Study-level information: COVID-19 samples from acute and convalescent phases originated in the United States, Italy and Spain.

CDR3 size: 15 residues. Trimming took 8 bases from V and 0 from J, leaving 16 bases between them. Germline CDR1 MNHNY, CDR2 SVGAGI (reference sequence). Per the study methods: Estimates of nucleated cell counts were drawn from the amplification of reference gene primers. Produced via immunoSEQ multiplex PCR; TCRdb's table is partial and in-frame only. V and J calls and clone size are copied from that table; D and trimming were computed from the DNA. Among about 78,000 clones listed, about nine tenths were seen once. The chain couples TRBV6-6 to TRBJ1-1; tentatively, D is TRBD1 (5 bases). The receptor comes from a man aged 50-59 years with active or convalescent COVID-19. Sequenced input: peripheral blood. CDR3 sequence reads: CASSQTVSMNTEAFF. The CDR3 region has the DNA TGTGCCAGCTCTCAGACAGTAAGCATGAACACTGAAGCTTTCTTT.